These 18 T cell receptor beta chains were sequenced from one sample in a study of cytomegalovirus exposure and HLA in healthy donors. Amplification used 60 Vbeta primers and 13 Jbeta primers. Sequenced by immunoSEQ multiplex PCR; TCRdb stores in-frame clones only, minus some. Of about 160,000 clones in the sample, 80% were seen once. The source material was PBMCs. The receptors derive from a man aged 25 to 40 in good health and CMV-seronegative.

This sequence joins TRBV28 and TRBJ2-7; TRBD1 matches at 8 bases. The V gene end was trimmed by 3 bases and the J gene end by 6 bases; junction bases not matched to a gene: 13. Looked up from germline, CDR1 is MDHEN and CDR2 is SYDVKM. The CDR3 extends over 16 amino acids. CDR3 sequence reads: CASSLDPDRELCEQYF. CDR3 DNA: TGTGCCAGCAGTTTGGATCCGGACAGGGAGTTGTGCGAGCAGTACTTC.

V is TRBV9 and J is TRBJ2-7; D might be TRBD1 (6 bases). Germline CDR1 SGDLS, CDR2 YYNGEE. This CDR3 contains 17 residues. V was cut by 0 bases and J by 3 bases, with 19 bases left in between. The CDR3 spells CASSVALDSERHYEQYF. The CDR3 coding sequence is TGTGCCAGCAGCGTAGCCTTGGACAGCGAAAGGCACTACGAGCAGTACTTC.

The chain employs TRBV4-3 and TRBJ2-7; a possible D gene is TRBD2 (6 bases). V gave up 1 base and J gave up 5 bases, with 12 bases separating them. Germline CDR1 is LGHNA and CDR2 is YSLEER. This CDR3 region has 14 residues. The CDR3 reads CASSQGAGFDEQYF. CDR3 sequence (DNA): TGCGCCAGCAGCCAAGGGGCGGGGTTTGACGAGCAGTACTTC.

The CDR3 DNA sequence: TGTGCCAGCAGCCACACAGATACGCAGTATTTT. Its protein is CASSHTDTQYF. The chain employs TRBV9 and TRBJ2-3; D not certain. Trimming removed 4 bases at V and 2 bases at J, with 2 bases between. This CDR3 contains 11 residues. In germline, CDR1 is SGDLS, CDR2 YYNGEE.

The chain has TRBV4-3 and TRBJ2-7; 10 bases map to TRBD2. V lost 1 base, J lost 5 bases, and 11 bases stayed unmatched. From germline, CDR1 is LGHNA and CDR2 YSLEER. The CDR3 runs to 17 residues. The CDR3: CASSQASGGFLNNEQYF. CDR3 coding DNA: TGCGCCAGCAGCCAAGCTAGCGGGGGTTTCCTGAACAACGAGCAGTACTTC.

This rearrangement joins TRBV27 to TRBJ2-2; 7 positions match TRBD2. The germline gives CDR1 MNHEY, CDR2 SMNVEV (reference sequence). There are 15 residues in the CDR3. V lost 4 bases and J lost 4; bases outside the gene matches: 6. The CDR3 DNA follows: TGTGCCAGCAGTTCCCGGACTAGAGGCACCGGGGAGCTGTTTTTT. This codes for CASSSRTRGTGELFF.

The V gene is TRBV6-1, the J gene TRBJ2-7; D is ambiguous. Trimming stripped 8 bases from V and 4 bases from J, with 15 bases between. This CDR3 is 13 amino acids long. Germline CDR1 is MNHNS and CDR2 is SASEGT. This CDR3 is CASSGSVVYEQYF. In nucleotides, the CDR3 is TGTGCCAGCTCCGGGTCCGTGGTTTACGAGCAGTACTTC.

V usage is TRBV7-9 and J usage is TRBJ2-1; 9 bases align to TRBD2. The CDR3 contains 15 residues. V lost 5 bases, J lost 9 bases, and 11 bases stayed unmatched. Per the germline V gene, CDR1 is SEHNR and CDR2 is FQNEAQ (reference sequence). CDR3: CASSRRAGGPGEQFF. The DNA for the CDR3 is TGTGCCAGCAGCCGAAGGGCGGGAGGGCCGGGTGAGCAGTTCTTC.

The chain combines TRBV30 with TRBJ1-5; D ambiguous. Germline CDR1 GTSNPN, CDR2 SVGIG (reference sequence). This CDR3 is 12 amino acids long. The germline V and J ends were trimmed by 2 bases and 4 bases, with 6 bases remaining between them. The CDR3 DNA reads as TGTGCCTGGAGTCCGTCGAATCAGCCCCAGCATTTT. The encoded protein is CAWSPSNQPQHF.

This chain uses TRBV5-8 with TRBJ1-6, with 8 bases aligning to TRBD1. The junction had 14 bases not matched to a gene; V was cut back by 4 bases and J by 8 bases. Germline CDR1 is SGHTS and CDR2 is YDEGEE. This CDR3 is 17 amino acids long. The CDR3 region has the DNA TGTGCCAGCAGCCTCGGGACAGGCGGTCAGGGGGATTCACCCCTCCACTTT. Translation: CASSLGTGGQGDSPLHF.

This rearrangement joins TRBV5-6 to TRBJ2-7, with 8 nucleotides matching TRBD2. Looked up from germline, CDR1 is SGHDT and CDR2 is YYEEEE. V lost 1 base to trimming and J lost 2 bases; unmatched junction nucleotides: 8. This CDR3 has 16 amino acids. Written as DNA, the CDR3 is TGTGCCAGCAGCTTGAATTTGGGACTAGTTCCCTACGAGCAGTACTTC. Protein: CASSLNLGLVPYEQYF.

This chain uses TRBV28 with TRBJ2-1; 9 positions match TRBD1. The CDR3 has 15 residues. Germline loops: CDR1 MDHEN, CDR2 SYDVKM. With 4 bases clipped from V and 7 bases from J, the junction kept 8 bases outside the gene matches. DNA of the CDR3: TGTGCCAGCAGTTCCGGACAGGGGCGGGATAATGAGCAGTTCTTC. The encoded protein is CASSSGQGRDNEQFF.

This sequence joins TRBV14 and TRBJ1-2; 8 positions agree with TRBD1. Trimming at V came to 5 bases and at J to 7 bases, leaving 3 bases not matched to a gene. CDR3 size: 12 residues. Germline lookup yields CDR1 SGHDN and CDR2 FVKESK. The CDR3 sequence is CASSSGGPGYTF. The CDR3 DNA reads as TGTGCCAGCAGCTCAGGGGGCCCTGGCTACACCTTC.

The V gene is TRBV11-2, the J gene TRBJ2-7, with 7 bases matching TRBD1. The trim removed 1 base at V and 4 bases at J, leaving 1 base unmatched. There are 13 residues in the CDR3. Germline values: CDR1 SGHAT, CDR2 FQNNGV. In DNA form, the CDR3 reads TGTGCCAGCAGCTTAGCCAGGGGGTACGAGCAGTACTTC. It codes for CASSLARGYEQYF.

The chain combines TRBV7-9 with TRBJ2-1, with 8 bases identical to TRBD2. Germline CDR1 and CDR2: SEHNR and FQNEAQ (reference sequence). Losses at the gene ends were 4 bases for V and 0 bases for J; bases not matched to a gene: 5. The CDR3 totals 16 residues. The CDR3 DNA is TGTGCCAGCAGCTCTGGCGGGACTAGCTCCTACAATGAGCAGTTCTTC. It is translated as CASSSGGTSSYNEQFF.

V and J are TRBV27 and TRBJ2-7; 11 nucleotides agree with TRBD1. CDR1 MNHEY and CDR2 SMNVEV come from the germline V gene (reference sequence). V lost 6 bases and J lost 2; bases outside the gene matches: 3. The CDR3 totals 14 residues. CDR3 coding DNA: TGTGCCAGCAGGGACAGGGGGCGCCCCTACGAGCAGTACTTC. It encodes CASRDRGRPYEQYF.

J is TRBJ1-1 and V is TRBV6-5, with no clear D. The germline V and J ends were trimmed by 10 bases and 1 base, with 7 bases remaining between them. Germline V gene sequence: CDR1 MNHEY, CDR2 SVGAGI. This CDR3 contains 11 residues. DNA of the CDR3: TGTGCCACTAATTGGAACACTGAAGCTTTCTTT. This translates into CATNWNTEAFF.

The J gene is TRBJ2-5, the V gene TRBV2, with 10 bases aligning to TRBD2. The CDR3 totals 16 residues. From germline, CDR1 is SNHLY and CDR2 FYNNEI. Trimming at V came to 3 bases and at J to 0 bases, leaving 4 bases not matched to a gene. CDR3 sequence reads: CASSDRSGRYQETQYF. The CDR3 DNA reads TGTGCCAGCAGTGATCGTAGCGGGAGGTACCAAGAGACCCAGTACTTC.